A selection of T cell receptor beta chains follows, all from one sample in a study of T cells in Graves' hyperthyroidism and ophthalmopathy. A single record per CDR3 protein comes from TCRdb applying MiXCR to the multiplex PCR reads. The table has approximately 95,000 distinct CDR3 sequences, 35% to 50% seen once. Source material: peripheral blood or thyroid tissue (not recorded which). These receptor sequences come from a woman aged 30 to 39 with Graves' hyperthyroidism. CDR3s include the opening cysteine and the closing phenylalanine or tryptophan. Fields, in order: D gene, J gene, V gene, clone size, CDR3 DNA, CDR3 protein. A D gene is named only where the DNA matches it firmly. Not every row has a clone size; where given, it reads once, few, many or a size class.

d_gene: TRBD2
j_gene: TRBJ2-2
v_gene: TRBV14
abundance: -
CDR3nt: TGTGCCAGCAGCCAAGGCCGCAGTTTCGCGGGAGTAAGTGCCGGGGAGCTGTTTTTT
CDR3aa: CASSQGRSFAGVSAGELFF

d_gene: TRBD2
j_gene: TRBJ2-7
v_gene: TRBV20-1
abundance: once
CDR3nt: TGCAGTGCTAAGGGACTAGCGGGAGTAAACGAGCAGTACTTC
CDR3aa: CSAKGLAGVNEQYF

d_gene: TRBD1
j_gene: TRBJ1-2
v_gene: TRBV2
abundance: few
CDR3nt: TGTGCCAGCAGTCTAGGGACAGGGGGCGGCTATGGCTACACCTTC
CDR3aa: CASSLGTGGGYGYTF

d_gene: TRBD1
j_gene: TRBJ2-3
v_gene: TRBV2
abundance: many
CDR3nt: TGTGCCAGCAGTGAATTCGGGACAGGGGGTAAAGATACGCAGTATTTT
CDR3aa: CASSEFGTGGKDTQYF

d_gene: TRBD2
j_gene: TRBJ2-7
v_gene: TRBV7-8
abundance: -
CDR3nt: TGTGCCAGCAGCATGGGGACTAACTACGAGCAGTACTTC
CDR3aa: CASSMGTNYEQYF

d_gene: TRBD1
j_gene: TRBJ1-5
v_gene: TRBV15
abundance: many
CDR3nt: TGTGCCATCCCAGGGGGCTCTGATCAGCCCCAGCATTTT
CDR3aa: CAIPGGSDQPQHF

d_gene: -
j_gene: TRBJ2-5
v_gene: TRBV7-6
abundance: -
CDR3nt: TGTGCCAGCAGCTCGAGGTCAGGGGAAGAGACCCAGTACTTC
CDR3aa: CASSSRSGEETQYF

d_gene: TRBD2
j_gene: TRBJ2-3
v_gene: TRBV14
abundance: -
CDR3nt: TGTGCCAGCAGCCACCGAGCGGGAGTTCACACAGATACGCAGTATTTT
CDR3aa: CASSHRAGVHTDTQYF

d_gene: -
j_gene: TRBJ2-5
v_gene: TRBV15
abundance: -
CDR3nt: TGTGCCACCAGCAGTGCTAGGCCCGGGATGAAAGAGACCCAGTACTTC
CDR3aa: CATSSARPGMKETQYF

d_gene: -
j_gene: TRBJ1-2
v_gene: TRBV10-1
abundance: many
CDR3nt: TGCGCCGGTCCACAAGGCTACACCTTC
CDR3aa: CAGPQGYTF

d_gene: -
j_gene: TRBJ2-5
v_gene: TRBV5-1
abundance: -
CDR3nt: TGCGCCAGCAACCCGGGCTCCCATGAGACCCAGTACTTC
CDR3aa: CASNPGSHETQYF

d_gene: -
j_gene: TRBJ1-5
v_gene: TRBV27
abundance: few
CDR3nt: TGTGCCAGCAGTGAACAAAAAACAGCAGGCGGACAGCCCCAGCATTTT
CDR3aa: CASSEQKTAGGQPQHF

d_gene: -
j_gene: TRBJ1-5
v_gene: TRBV12-3/TRBV12-4
abundance: many
CDR3nt: TGTGCCAGCAGTTTAAGGCAGGGCCGCAATCAGCCCCAGCATTTT
CDR3aa: CASSLRQGRNQPQHF

d_gene: TRBD1
j_gene: TRBJ1-1
v_gene: TRBV11-2
abundance: many
CDR3nt: TGTGTCAGCAGCTCGACAGGGGAAGCTTTCTTT
CDR3aa: CVSSSTGEAFF

d_gene: TRBD1
j_gene: TRBJ1-1
v_gene: TRBV5-1
abundance: many
CDR3nt: TGCGCCAGCAGCTCCGCGGGCGCCTCCGGGACAGAGAACACTGAAGCTTTCTTT
CDR3aa: CASSSAGASGTENTEAFF

d_gene: -
j_gene: TRBJ2-7
v_gene: TRBV14
abundance: -
CDR3nt: TGTGCCAGCAGGCTAGCGGGACAGGGACTTTACGAGCAGTACTTC
CDR3aa: CASRLAGQGLYEQYF

d_gene: -
j_gene: TRBJ1-2
v_gene: TRBV7-2
abundance: many
CDR3nt: TGTGCCAGCAGCTTAGAAGGTTTGCAGGGAAGCGGGTACACCTTC
CDR3aa: CASSLEGLQGSGYTF

d_gene: -
j_gene: TRBJ2-7
v_gene: TRBV30
abundance: many
CDR3nt: TGTGCCTGGAGTTCAGGGAACGAGCAGTACTTC
CDR3aa: CAWSSGNEQYF

d_gene: -
j_gene: TRBJ2-7
v_gene: TRBV20-1
abundance: many
CDR3nt: TGCAGTGCTTCTACTCTCTTGTACGAGCAGTACTTC
CDR3aa: CSASTLLYEQYF

d_gene: -
j_gene: TRBJ2-7
v_gene: TRBV12-5
abundance: many
CDR3nt: TGTGCTAGTGGTCCTACAGTATACGAGCAGTACTTC
CDR3aa: CASGPTVYEQYF

d_gene: -
j_gene: TRBJ1-1
v_gene: TRBV24-1
abundance: -
CDR3nt: TGTGCCACCAGGCCCGATGTCAACACTGAAGCTTTCTTT
CDR3aa: CATRPDVNTEAFF

d_gene: -
j_gene: TRBJ1-5
v_gene: TRBV28
abundance: few
CDR3nt: TGTGCCAGCAGTCTCCCCCCGGGGTTAGGCAATCAGCCCCAGCATTTT
CDR3aa: CASSLPPGLGNQPQHF

d_gene: -
j_gene: TRBJ1-1
v_gene: TRBV7-3
abundance: many
CDR3nt: TGTGCCAGCAGCTTAGGCCCCGGGACTCGGGGTTTCTTT
CDR3aa: CASSLGPGTRGFF